The present T cell receptor (beta chain) was sequenced within a study of T cell clonotyping in hematopoietic cell transplantation (dated by TCRdb to the early 2020s). Study-wide context: Recipient samples taken before transplant were collected after cytoreduction. Patients were recruited between September 2015 and 2017 and followed until late 2020 or death. In the study, over a hundred blood samples were gathered from over 30 consecutive transplant recipients and their related donors.

TCR beta CDR3 regions were amplified from genomic DNA with the immunoSEQ assay, a bias-controlled multiplex PCR using V- and J-specific primers. In a second PCR step, a proprietary barcode and Illumina adapter sequences were attached to the CDR3 amplicons. An Illumina MiSeq instrument was used to sequence the CDR3 libraries. The study's processing was this. immunoSEQ Analyzer 3.0 was used for export and quality control, with R Bioconductor and Immunarch used for downstream analyses. Only productive rearrangements within the normalized downsampled data set were used in the calculation of repertoire metrics. In the normalized cohort, a clonotype counted as pathologically expanded if the clonotype was larger than 5 templates. The Inverse Simpson Index was used to measure repertoire diversity. To capture all clonotypes, the CMV-specificity analyses were run on the non-normalized data set. TCRdb took this table from immuneACCESS and kept in-frame rearrangements with V and J called. Such tables lack part of the clones; where checked against another copy, unresolved V genes explain under half of the gap, and the rest is unexplained. The V and J calls and clone size come from that table; D and trimming were worked out from the DNA. The sample data list 75,000 to 95,000 clones, and about 95% of these were observed just once. Jointly, the top ten make up roughly 1.5% of the sample.

The sample's time point label, decoded: recipient sample about 28 days before transplant, after cytoreduction. Blood samples were obtained from recipients approximately 28 days before transplant and at days 30, 100 and 180 after transplant. Using Nuclei Lysis Solution, genomic DNA was extracted from unfractionated peripheral blood mononuclear cells that were either fresh or cryopreserved. As for this clone: Its cognate antigen has yet to be identified. No quality values exist for individual bases; no much larger clone is one base distant.

General findings and caveats noted by the study authors: After transplant, TCR diversity in recipients dropped, and pathologically expanded clonotypes increased progressively from day 30 to day 180. The sample size was limited and the cells went unsorted, which meant the CD4 and CD8 repertoire contributions could not be told apart. Overlap with donor repertoires was found for only a small fraction of recipient repertoires, with over 95% found to appear de novo at the given depth. Broader posttransplant TCR repertoire diversity was predicted by donor and pretransplant recipient Inverse Simpson Index values.

The CDR3 starts with the cysteine, ends with the phenylalanine, and has 15 residues. CDR3 DNA only is kept here, 45 bases in frame from base 1. The V and J ends are trimmed by 6 bases and 0 bases, leaving 12 bases between them. CDR1 and CDR2 are drawn from the germline V gene: ENHRY, SYGVKD. Rearrangement joined TRBV10-3 to TRBJ1-5; the best D guess is TRBD1, with 5 bases matching. This clonotype originated in a woman between 50 and 59 years old with acute myeloid leukemia. Some clones in this sample may be carry-over from other donors' samples. Sequenced material: peripheral blood mononuclear cells, taken before stem cell transplant. The nucleotides are TGTGCCATCAGACGAACCGGGACTAGCAATCAGCCCCAGCATTTT. This encodes CAIRRTGTSNQPQHF.